These 14 T cell receptor beta chains were all obtained from the same sample, sequenced in a study of blood T cell repertoires in COVID-19. Clones were read by immunoSEQ multiplex PCR, and TCRdb kept only the in-frame ones, dropping some. This sample has 50,000 to 65,000 clones, with under 90% found just once. The source material was peripheral blood. These receptors originate from a man aged 35-49 years with active COVID-19.

The rearrangement uses TRBV15 and TRBJ2-5; 11 bases line up with TRBD1. The CDR3 loop spans 19 amino acids. Germline assignment: CDR1 LNHNV and CDR2 YYDKDF (reference sequence). J was trimmed by 5 bases and V by 0 bases; bases with no gene match: 14. CDR3 sequence: CATSREIRFGQGASETQYF. The CDR3 nucleotides read TGTGCCACCAGCAGAGAGATTAGATTCGGACAGGGGGCATCGGAGACCCAGTACTTC.

The rearrangement joins TRBV28 to TRBJ1-2, with D possibly TRBD1 on 5 matching bases. Germline V gene data show CDR1 as MDHEN and CDR2 as SYDVKM. The germline V and J ends were trimmed by 7 bases and 5 bases, with 14 bases remaining between them. The CDR3 has 13 residues. The DNA for the CDR3 is TGTGCCAGCATCCCCCCAAGGGGATATGGCTACACCTTC. It specifies CASIPPRGYGYTF.

The genes are TRBV12-3 or TRBV12-4 and TRBJ2-3, with D maybe TRBD2 (5 bases). The CDR3 extends over 12 amino acids. V lost 7 bases and J lost 5, with 10 bases in between. The CDR3 protein is CASIPGGDTQYF. CDR3 coding DNA: TGTGCCAGCATCCCCGGAGGAGATACGCAGTATTTT.

The chain has TRBV6-4 and TRBJ2-7, with a weak D call TRBD1 (5 bases). Per the germline V gene, CDR1 is MRHNA and CDR2 is SNTAGT. Trimming took off 8 bases at V and 5 bases at J, with 16 bases between the two ends. CDR3 length: 13 residues. CDR3 sequence reads: CASDRLHLDEQYF. DNA for the CDR3: TGTGCCAGCGACAGACTCCACCTTGACGAGCAGTACTTC.

V is TRBV15 and J is TRBJ1-5; the D is unclear. Trimming took off 0 bases at V and 6 bases at J, with 12 bases between the two ends. Germline CDR1 reads LNHNV; CDR2 reads YYDKDF (reference sequence). CDR3 length: 15 amino acids. The CDR3 spells CATSRDRGFGQPQHF. Written as DNA, the CDR3 is TGTGCCACCAGCAGAGATCGGGGTTTTGGTCAGCCCCAGCATTTT.

J is TRBJ2-3 and V is TRBV11-2; 9 bases line up with TRBD2. This CDR3 contains 15 residues. V was clipped by 5 bases and J by 1 base; unmatched bases: 4. The germline gives CDR1 SGHAT, CDR2 FQNNGV. The DNA for the CDR3 is TGTGCCAGCAGCGCGTGGACTAGCGGCACAGATACGCAGTATTTT. The encoded protein is CASSAWTSGTDTQYF.

This clone was observed once. V gene TRBV5-8 combines with J gene TRBJ2-7; 12 bases agree with TRBD2. The CDR3 spans 15 residues. With V trimmed by 3 bases and J by 3 bases, 4 bases remained unmatched. Per germline, CDR1 SGHTS and CDR2 YDEGEE. The CDR3 is CASSYRTSGIYEQYF. In DNA, the CDR3 is TGTGCCAGCAGCTACCGGACTAGCGGGATCTACGAGCAGTACTTC.

V gene TRBV19 combines with J gene TRBJ1-2, with TRBD1 identical over 7 bases. The V segment lost 3 bases and the J segment 8 bases; nucleotides outside the gene matches: 6. The CDR3 length is 13 residues. Looked up from germline, CDR1 is LNHDA and CDR2 is SQIVND (reference sequence). Here the CDR3 DNA reads TGTGCCAGTAGTATCAGGGGGGCAAGAGGCTACACCTTC. This sequence encodes CASSIRGARGYTF.

This sequence joins TRBV11-3 and TRBJ1-1; 8 nucleotides match TRBD1. Per germline, CDR1 SGHNT and CDR2 YENEEA. Trimming removed 3 bases from V and 3 bases from J; junction bases left unmatched: 6. The CDR3 runs to 15 residues. This chain's CDR3 is CASSFTGGGDTEAFF. The DNA for the CDR3 is TGTGCCAGCAGCTTTACAGGGGGTGGAGACACTGAAGCTTTCTTT.

The chain combines TRBV27 with TRBJ1-5; 9 bases fit TRBD1. Germline V gene data show CDR1 as MNHEY and CDR2 as SMNVEV (reference sequence). CDR3 size: 16 residues. J gave up 1 base and V 5 bases, and 6 bases lay outside the gene matches. CDR3 sequence reads: CASSPQGARSNQPQHF. The CDR3 DNA reads as TGTGCCAGCAGTCCACAGGGGGCGCGAAGCAATCAGCCCCAGCATTTT.

J is TRBJ2-5 and V is TRBV24-1; 7 nucleotides agree with TRBD1. CDR3 length equals 14 residues. The J segment lost 4 bases and the V segment lost 3 bases, leaving 4 bases of the junction unmatched. Germline V gene lookup returns CDR1 KGHDR and CDR2 SFDVKD. CDR3 amino acids: CATSDPWTGETQYF. The CDR3 DNA reads as TGTGCCACCAGTGATCCCTGGACAGGAGAGACCCAGTACTTC.

The chain combines TRBV9 with TRBJ1-1; a weak D match, TRBD1 (5 bases). Deletions cut 2 bases from V and 1 base from J, with 15 bases between. Germline V lookup: CDR1 SGDLS, CDR2 YYNGEE. The CDR3 extends over 16 amino acids. Here the CDR3 DNA reads TGTGCCAGCAGCGTTGGAGGGGCGCGGGGGAACACTGAAGCTTTCTTT. Encoded protein: CASSVGGARGNTEAFF. Supplemented by reference TRBV9 and TRBJ1-1, the full variable domain reads DSGVTQTPKHLITATGQRVTLRCSPRSGDLSVYWYQQSLDQGLQFLIQYYNGEERAKGNILERFSAQQFPDLHSELNLSSLELGDSALYFCASSVGGARGNTEAFFGQGTRLTVV.

The J gene is TRBJ1-6, the V gene TRBV5-1; TRBD1 matches 8 bases. V shed 5 bases, J shed 5 bases, and the junction held 6 bases outside the gene matches. Germline loops: CDR1 SGHRS, CDR2 YFSETQ. The CDR3 runs 15 residues. The CDR3 region has the DNA TGCGCCAGCAGACCTAGGACAGGGAATAATTCACCCCTCCACTTT. It encodes CASRPRTGNNSPLHF.

V is TRBV9 and J is TRBJ1-1; D may be TRBD1 (5 bases). The V and J ends lost 3 bases and 4 bases respectively, with 10 bases between them. This CDR3 is 13 amino acids long. From germline, CDR1 is SGDLS and CDR2 YYNGEE. CDR3 coding DNA: TGTGCCAGCAGCGGGATCCAGGGCACTGAAGCTTTCTTT. Its translation is CASSGIQGTEAFF.